Following are 27 T cell receptor beta chains from one sample sequenced in a study of technical replicates of blood from several donors. Only in-frame clones appear in the TCRdb table, and some are missing; sequencing was by immunoSEQ multiplex PCR. The data show 75,000 to 95,000 clones, about 90% seen once. Material: T cells isolated from PBMCs. These receptors were taken from a human donor in good health.

Concerning this clone itself: At the DNA level, this CDR3 is encoded by other sequences in the same sample as well. The chain couples TRBV5-1 to TRBJ1-3; D might be TRBD1 (5 bases). Germline CDR1 SGHRS, CDR2 YFSETQ. The V end was cut by 0 bases, the J end by 1 base, with 8 bases between. This CDR3 has 15 amino acids. The CDR3 is CASSLGGKSGNTIYF. The CDR3 region has the DNA TGCGCCAGCAGCTTGGGGGGCAAGTCTGGAAACACCATATATTTT.

The chain combines TRBV19 with TRBJ1-2; D is unresolved. The germline gives CDR1 LNHDA, CDR2 SQIVND (reference sequence). The CDR3 is 13 amino acids. Trimming left V 3 bases short and J 4 bases short, with 9 bases between. Here the CDR3 DNA reads TGTGCCAGTAGTATGGCTCCGCTCTATGGCTACACCTTC. Its protein product is CASSMAPLYGYTF.

V gene TRBV2 combines with J gene TRBJ1-1, with unresolved D. Deletions cut 8 bases from V and 3 bases from J, with 13 bases between. Looked up from germline, CDR1 is SNHLY and CDR2 is FYNNEI. The length of the CDR3 is 13 residues. The DNA for the CDR3 is TGTGCCAGCCCGAGCGGCAGATACACTGAAGCTTTCTTT. It codes for CASPSGRYTEAFF.

V is TRBV10-1 and J is TRBJ2-7, with a tentative D call TRBD2 (6 bases). The ends were cut back, 3 bases at V and 4 bases at J, with 13 bases in the middle. The CDR3 runs 14 residues. The germline gives CDR1 WNHNN, CDR2 SYGVQD (reference sequence). The CDR3 here is CASSDSAGPYEQYF. The CDR3 DNA follows: TGCGCCAGCAGTGATTCTGCGGGACCTTACGAGCAGTACTTC.

The chain joins TRBV5-1 to TRBJ1-2, with D tentatively TRBD1 (5 bases). The CDR3 contains 14 residues. Germline V lookup: CDR1 SGHRS, CDR2 YFSETQ. V was pared by 7 bases and J by 5 bases, with 18 bases between. CDR3 sequence reads: CASSMVQAKYGYTF. CDR3 in DNA: TGCGCCAGCTCAATGGTACAGGCGAAGTATGGCTACACCTTC.

Concerning this clone itself: At one end the junction does not follow the germline gene, possibly because of a read error. J is TRBJ1-5 and V is TRBV4-1, with TRBD1 matching 9 bases. CDR1 and CDR2 from the germline V gene are MGHRA and YSYEKL. There are 14 residues in the CDR3. The CDR3 reads CASSQGQGDQSQHF. The CDR3 nucleotides are TGCGCCAGCAGCCAAGGACAGGGGGATCAGTCCCAGCATTTT.

This rearrangement joins TRBV6-5 to TRBJ2-3; D call uncertain. The CDR3 has 13 amino acids. From germline, CDR1 is MNHEY and CDR2 SVGAGI. V lost 2 bases, J lost 2 bases, and 5 bases lay in between. As DNA, the CDR3 is TGTGCCAGCAGTTACACAGACACAGATACGCAGTATTTT. It specifies CASSYTDTDTQYF.

This clone was picked up a small number of times. This rearrangement joins TRBV4-1 to TRBJ2-1; 13 bases match TRBD2. Per the germline V gene, CDR1 is MGHRA and CDR2 is YSYEKL. CDR3 length equals 18 residues. The V and J ends lost 3 bases and 7 bases, in that order; junction bases with no gene match: 12. For the CDR3, the DNA is TGCGCCAGCAGCCACGGGACTAGCGGGAACACCAGGAGTAATGAGCAGTTCTTC. It encodes CASSHGTSGNTRSNEQFF.

The gene calls are TRBV27 and TRBJ2-3; D tentatively fits TRBD1 or TRBD2 (5 bases each). The CDR3 loop spans 12 amino acids. Deletions cut 10 bases from V and 1 base from J, with 9 bases between. CDR1 is MNHEY, CDR2 SMNVEV, per germline (reference sequence). The CDR3 nucleotides read TGTGCCACCAGGGAGCGCACAGATACGCAGTATTTT. Protein sequence: CATRERTDTQYF.

The rearrangement uses TRBV5-1 and TRBJ2-3; 7 bases match TRBD2. CDR1 SGHRS and CDR2 YFSETQ come from the germline V gene. The V segment lost 2 bases and the J segment 4 bases; nucleotides outside the gene matches: 4. There are 14 residues in the CDR3. The CDR3 loop is CASSFGGSPDTQYF. CDR3 in DNA: TGCGCCAGCAGCTTCGGCGGGAGCCCAGATACGCAGTATTTT.

The rearrangement uses TRBV4-1 and TRBJ2-7; D is possibly TRBD1 (5 bases). Germline CDR1 MGHRA, CDR2 YSYEKL. The V end was cut by 4 bases, the J end by 0 bases, with 10 bases between. This CDR3 spans 14 amino acids. The CDR3 reads CASSRMTVSYEQYF. CDR3 bases: TGCGCCAGCAGCCGCATGACAGTCTCCTACGAGCAGTACTTC.

The gene calls are TRBV5-1 and TRBJ2-2; 11 nucleotides line up with TRBD1. Trimming cost V 4 bases and J 4 bases; bases outside gene matches: 6. This CDR3 is built from 16 residues. The germline V gene has CDR1 SGHRS and CDR2 YFSETQ. CDR3 DNA sequence: TGCGCCAGCAGCCCTGGACAGGGGGCTCCCACCGGGGAGCTGTTTTTT. Amino acid sequence: CASSPGQGAPTGELFF.

The J gene is TRBJ2-2, the V gene TRBV5-1; D call uncertain. The V end was cut by 4 bases, the J end by 2 bases, with 3 bases between. Germline lookup yields CDR1 SGHRS and CDR2 YFSETQ. This CDR3 region has 12 residues. As DNA, the CDR3 is TGCGCCAGCAGCATAAACACCGGGGAGCTGTTTTTT. Translated, it gives CASSINTGELFF.

V is TRBV4-2 and J is TRBJ2-5; D remains unclear. This CDR3 spans 12 amino acids. The V end lost 3 bases, the J end lost 3 bases, and 5 bases lay between the germline ends. Per germline, CDR1 LGHNA and CDR2 YNFKEQ. Written as DNA, the CDR3 is TGTGCCAGCAGCCACCGAGAAGAGACCCAGTACTTC. This gives the protein CASSHREETQYF.

Remarks on this clone: Germline is not matched at one junction end, which may reflect a read error. The J gene is TRBJ2-1, the V gene TRBV28, with 9 bases identical to TRBD2. Germline loops: CDR1 MDHEN, CDR2 SYDVKM. The CDR3 loop spans 17 amino acids. Here the CDR3 reads CASSPNSGLASSNEQFF. CDR3 nucleotides: TGTGCCAGCAGCCCCAATTCGGGACTAGCCTCCTCCAATGAGCAGTTCTTC.

The chain joins TRBV4-1 to TRBJ2-7, with D possibly being TRBD2 (5 bases). Trimming cost V 4 bases and J 2 bases, with 15 bases left between them. The CDR3 runs to 15 residues. CDR1 is MGHRA, CDR2 YSYEKL, per germline. The CDR3 sequence is CASSLDSQLPYEQYF. CDR3 bases: TGCGCCAGCAGCCTGGACTCCCAGCTGCCCTACGAGCAGTACTTC.

This rearrangement joins TRBV6-6 to TRBJ2-5, with 7 bases fitting TRBD2. CDR3 length: 13 amino acids. Germline V lookup: CDR1 MNHNY, CDR2 SVGAGI (reference sequence). The V segment lost 5 bases and the J segment 2 bases; nucleotides outside the gene matches: 2. CDR3 residues: CASSDSGQETQYF. In nucleotides, the CDR3 is TGTGCCAGCAGTGATAGCGGGCAAGAGACCCAGTACTTC.

The chain has TRBV30 and TRBJ1-4; D might be TRBD1 (5 bases). The V and J ends lost 0 bases and 8 bases respectively, with 22 bases between them. Germline V CDR1 and CDR2: GTSNPN, SVGIG (reference sequence). This CDR3 is built from 17 residues. The chain's CDR3 is CAWSVNRIAGELEKLFF. In DNA form, the CDR3 reads TGTGCCTGGAGTGTAAATCGGATTGCGGGGGAATTGGAAAAACTGTTTTTT.

J is TRBJ2-5 and V is TRBV14; 7 nucleotides agree with TRBD1. Germline CDR1 SGHDN, CDR2 FVKESK. The CDR3 has 14 amino acids. V trimming: 2 bases; J trimming: 7 bases; junction bases outside the gene matches: 7. CDR3 loop: CASSQRGTVGTQYF. The CDR3 nucleotides read TGTGCCAGCAGCCAAAGAGGGACAGTTGGGACCCAGTACTTC. The full variable domain, its missing parts supplied by reference TRBV14 and TRBJ2-5, is EAGVTQFPSHSVIEKGQTVTLRCDPISGHDNLYWYRRVMGKEIKFLLHFVKESKQDESGMPNNRFLAERTGGTYSTLKVQPAELEDSGVYFCASSQRGTVGTQYFGPGTRLLVL.

The chain carries TRBV2 and TRBJ2-5, with 7 nucleotides matching TRBD1. Trimming took 10 bases from V and 1 from J; bases not matched to a gene: 6. The CDR3 is made up of 13 amino acids. CDR1 SNHLY and CDR2 FYNNEI come from the germline V gene. The CDR3 reads CATKGQPQETQYF. The CDR3 DNA reads TGTGCCACCAAGGGACAGCCCCAAGAGACCCAGTACTTC.

The chain has TRBV7-9 and TRBJ1-2; the D gene is possibly TRBD1 (5 bases). Germline assignment: CDR1 SEHNR and CDR2 FQNEAQ (reference sequence). The CDR3 has 19 residues. Trimming left V 3 bases short and J 6 bases short, with 29 bases between. The CDR3 loop is CASSFRGSSGLSRVDGYTF. CDR3 nucleotide sequence: TGTGCCAGCAGCTTTCGGGGTTCATCGGGACTTTCCAGGGTTGATGGCTACACCTTC.

This clone has just one count. This chain's CDR3 is CASNYATSGTTDTQYF. CDR3 DNA: TGTGCCAGTAATTATGCGACTAGCGGGACCACAGATACGCAGTATTTT. This chain uses TRBV19 with TRBJ2-3; 11 bases fit TRBD2. This CDR3 has 16 amino acids. The germline V gene encodes CDR1 LNHDA and CDR2 SQIVND (reference sequence). J was trimmed by 2 bases and V by 7 bases; bases with no gene match: 8.

The chain carries TRBV11-3 and TRBJ2-5; perhaps TRBD2 as D (6 bases). Germline V CDR1 and CDR2: SGHNT, YENEEA. The CDR3 totals 16 residues. The ends were cut back, 4 bases at V and 3 bases at J, with 18 bases in the middle. This CDR3 reads CASSWGQRAKEETQYF. CDR3 nucleotide sequence: TGTGCCAGCAGCTGGGGTCAGCGGGCAAAGGAAGAGACCCAGTACTTC.

The gene calls are TRBV13 and TRBJ2-7; possibly TRBD2 for D (6 bases). This CDR3 spans 12 amino acids. Germline V CDR1 and CDR2: PRHDT, FYEKMQ (reference sequence). V was clipped by 3 bases and J by 6 bases, with 9 bases between them. CDR3 residues: CASSFGGLEQYF. The CDR3 DNA sequence: TGTGCCAGCAGCTTCGGGGGTCTCGAGCAGTACTTC. The variable domain in full, with the rest retrieved from reference TRBV13 and TRBJ2-7, is AAGVIQSPRHLIKEKRETATLKCYPIPRHDTVYWYQQGPGQDPQFLISFYEKMQSDKGSIPDRFSAQQFSDYHSELNMSSLELGDSALYFCASSFGGLEQYFGPGTRLTVT.

The table lists this clone with a few counts. V and J are TRBV10-3 and TRBJ1-2; unclear D gene. Germline CDR1 ENHRY, CDR2 SYGVKD. The CDR3 length is 15 residues. V lost 3 bases to trimming and J lost 4 bases, with 15 bases between them. In DNA, the CDR3 is TGTGCCATCAGTGATCCCGGAGGCGGGTCCTATGGCTACACCTTC. It yields the protein CAISDPGGGSYGYTF.

This sequence joins TRBV6-1 and TRBJ2-5; 7 nucleotides line up with TRBD2. Per germline, CDR1 MNHNS and CDR2 SASEGT. V dropped 1 base and J dropped 7; count of bases not matched to a gene: 0. The CDR3 is made up of 12 amino acids. The CDR3 DNA is TGTGCCAGCAGTGAAGGGGGGGGGACCCAGTACTTC. Its protein product is CASSEGGGTQYF.

V is TRBV15 and J is TRBJ2-1, with TRBD2 matching 9 bases. The V segment lost 1 base and the J segment 7 bases; nucleotides outside the gene matches: 8. CDR1 and CDR2 from the germline V gene are LNHNV and YYDKDF (reference sequence). The CDR3 sequence is 16 residues long. CDR3 coding DNA: TGTGCCACCAGCAGAGGAGGCGGGGGGGCATGGAATGAGCAGTTCTTC. It is translated as CATSRGGGGAWNEQFF.